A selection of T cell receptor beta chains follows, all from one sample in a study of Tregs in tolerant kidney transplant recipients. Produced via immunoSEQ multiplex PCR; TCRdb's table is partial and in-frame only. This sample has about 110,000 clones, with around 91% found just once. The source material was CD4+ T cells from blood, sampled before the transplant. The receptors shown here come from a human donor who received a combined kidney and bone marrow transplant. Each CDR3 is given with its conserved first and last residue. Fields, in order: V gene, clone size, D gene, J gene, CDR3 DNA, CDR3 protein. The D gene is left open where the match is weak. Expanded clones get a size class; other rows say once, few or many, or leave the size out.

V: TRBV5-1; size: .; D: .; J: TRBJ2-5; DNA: TGCGCCAGCAGCTTGGCTCGGACTCCTCGAGAGACCCAGTACTTC; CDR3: CASSLARTPRETQYF
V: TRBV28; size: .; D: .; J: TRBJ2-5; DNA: TGTGCCAGCCAAGCGTTGGAGACCCAGTACTTC; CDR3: CASQALETQYF
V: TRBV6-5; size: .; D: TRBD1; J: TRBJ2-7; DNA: TGTGCCAGCAGTTCCCCTCACAGGGGACACGAGCAGTACTTC; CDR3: CASSSPHRGHEQYF
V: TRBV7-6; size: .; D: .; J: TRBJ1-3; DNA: TGTGCCAGCAGCTTACACAGGGTCGGACCTGGAAACACCATATATTTT; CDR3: CASSLHRVGPGNTIYF
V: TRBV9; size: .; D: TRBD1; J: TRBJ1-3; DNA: TGTGCCAGCAGCGAGGGGACAGACTCTGGAAACACCATATATTTT; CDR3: CASSEGTDSGNTIYF
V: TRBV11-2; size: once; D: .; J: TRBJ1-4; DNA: TGTGCCAGCAGCTATAACAGGCCCCCTAATGAAAAACTGTTTTTT; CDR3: CASSYNRPPNEKLFF
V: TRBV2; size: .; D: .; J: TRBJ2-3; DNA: TGTGCCAGCAGTCTGGGACTTCCTACAGATACGCAGTATTTT; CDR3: CASSLGLPTDTQYF
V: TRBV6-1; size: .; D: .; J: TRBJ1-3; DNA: TGTGCCAGCAGTGGAGGAGCAGCGGCCTCTGGAAACACCATATATTTT; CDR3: CASSGGAAASGNTIYF
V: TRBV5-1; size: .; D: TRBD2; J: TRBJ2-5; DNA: TGCGCCAGCAGCCGGACTAGCGACCAAGAGACCCAGTACTTC; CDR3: CASSRTSDQETQYF
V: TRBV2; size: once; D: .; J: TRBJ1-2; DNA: TGTGCCAGCAGTGAAATGAGGACAGAGAGCTATGGCTACACCTTC; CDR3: CASSEMRTESYGYTF
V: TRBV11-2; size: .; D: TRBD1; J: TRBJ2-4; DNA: TGTGCCAGCAGCTGGAGGACCATCGGGACAGGGAGAGCCAAAAACATTCAGTACTTC; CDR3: CASSWRTIGTGRAKNIQYF
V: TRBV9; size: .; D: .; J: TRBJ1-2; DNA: TGTGCCAGCAGCGTAGCGTCCGGGACACTGAACTATGGCTACACCTTC; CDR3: CASSVASGTLNYGYTF
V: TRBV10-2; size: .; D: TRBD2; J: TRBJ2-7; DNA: TGCGCCAGCAGAATAAAGACTAGCGGGAGAGATAACGAGCAGTACTTC; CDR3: CASRIKTSGRDNEQYF
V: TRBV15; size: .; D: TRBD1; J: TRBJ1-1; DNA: TGTGCCACCAGCAGAGATCAGGGGGCGACTGAAGCTTTCTTT; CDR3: CATSRDQGATEAFF
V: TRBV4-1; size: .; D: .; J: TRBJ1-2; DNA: TGCGCCAGCAGCCAAGAGCGGGGTATAAACTATGGCTACACCTTC; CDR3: CASSQERGINYGYTF
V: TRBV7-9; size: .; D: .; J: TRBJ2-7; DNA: TGTGCCAGCAGCTCGGGAAATACGGAGCAGTACTTC; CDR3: CASSSGNTEQYF
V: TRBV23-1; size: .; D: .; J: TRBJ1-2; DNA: TGCGCCAGCAGTCTGGCGGGGGGCGTAAGGAATGGCTACACCTTC; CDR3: CASSLAGGVRNGYTF
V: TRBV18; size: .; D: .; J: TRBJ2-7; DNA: TGTGCCAGCTCACCAGATCAGCAGGACCTGGGGGGTTGGCAGTACTTC; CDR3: CASSPDQQDLGGWQYF
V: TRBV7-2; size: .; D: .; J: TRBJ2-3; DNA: TGTGCCAGCAGCTCCGGGGTGGCGGGCGGCGTTACGCAGTATTTT; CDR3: CASSSGVAGGVTQYF
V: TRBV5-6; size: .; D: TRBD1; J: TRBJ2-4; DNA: TGTGCCAGCGGCGCTGACAGGGGGCTAGCCAAAAACATTCAGTACTTC; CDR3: CASGADRGLAKNIQYF
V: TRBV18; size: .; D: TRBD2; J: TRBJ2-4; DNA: TGTGCCAGCTCACCACCAGGCCCTAGCGGGATTGCCAAAAACATTCAGTACTTC; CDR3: CASSPPGPSGIAKNIQYF
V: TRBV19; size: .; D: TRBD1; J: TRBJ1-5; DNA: TGTGCCAGTAGTATTGACAGGGGAAGAGGGCCCCAGCATTTT; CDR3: CASSIDRGRGPQHF
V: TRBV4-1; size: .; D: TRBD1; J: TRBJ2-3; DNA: TGCGCCAGCAGCCTTCGGACAGGGAATAGACCCTCAGATACGCAGTATTTT; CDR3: CASSLRTGNRPSDTQYF
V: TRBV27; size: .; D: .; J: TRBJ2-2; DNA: TGTGCCAGCAGTTTATACGGCACCGGGGAGCTGTTTTTT; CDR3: CASSLYGTGELFF
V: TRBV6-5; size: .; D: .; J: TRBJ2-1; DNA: TGTGCCAGCAGCCGAGGACAGCTAGACAATGAGCAGTTCTTC; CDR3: CASSRGQLDNEQFF
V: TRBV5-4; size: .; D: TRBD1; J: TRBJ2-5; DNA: TGTGCCAGCAGCAGGGACAGCCATGAGACCCAGTACTTC; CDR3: CASSRDSHETQYF